Each of the 24 T cell receptor beta chains below was sequenced from the same sample in a study of blood T cell repertoires in COVID-19. The assay was immunoSEQ multiplex PCR, and TCRdb's table has in-frame clones only and misses some. The sample records roughly 260,000 clones, around nine tenths being singletons. The sample taken for sequencing was peripheral blood. The receptors derive from a man aged 40-50 years who had recovered from COVID-19.

The CDR3 DNA sequence: TGCGCCAGCAGCCAAGTACCAACAGCGGGGGGGCCGTATGAGCAGTTCTTC. Protein: CASSQVPTAGGPYEQFF. The V and J genes are TRBV4-1 and TRBJ2-1, with 10 positions matching TRBD2. The germline gives CDR1 MGHRA, CDR2 YSYEKL. The CDR3 loop spans 17 amino acids. The junction had 11 bases not matched to a gene; V was cut back by 1 base and J by 8 bases.

This clone has only one observation. The genes are TRBV19 and TRBJ1-4, with 10 bases lining up with TRBD1. With 3 bases clipped from V and 7 bases from J, the junction kept 8 bases outside the gene matches. This CDR3 spans 16 amino acids. From germline, CDR1 is LNHDA and CDR2 SQIVND (reference sequence). The CDR3 DNA reads as TGTGCCAGTAGTATGGCCCGACAGGGGGCAGGTGAAAAACTGTTTTTT. This gives the protein CASSMARQGAGEKLFF.

This sequence joins TRBV20-1 and TRBJ1-1; 7 bases match TRBD1. Unmatched junction bases numbered 2, after V lost 6 bases and J lost 7 bases. CDR1 is DFQATT, CDR2 SNEGSKA, per germline (reference sequence). The length of the CDR3 is 10 residues. CDR3 in amino acids: CSAQGVEAFF. DNA of the CDR3: TGCAGTGCCCAGGGGGTTGAAGCTTTCTTT.

This chain joins TRBV2 and TRBJ1-6, with D hard to call. V was clipped by 4 bases and J by 7 bases, with 2 bases between them. Germline V gives CDR1 SNHLY, CDR2 FYNNEI. The CDR3 has 11 residues. CDR3 DNA sequence: TGTGCCAGCAGTGCAAATTCACCCCTCCACTTT. Protein sequence: CASSANSPLHF. The variable domain in full, completed from reference TRBV2 and TRBJ1-6, reads EPEVTQTPSHQVTQMGQEVILRCVPISNHLYFYWYRQILGQKVEFLVSFYNNEISEKSEIFDDQFSVERPDGSNFTLKIRSTKLEDSAMYFCASSANSPLHFGNGTRLTVT.

The gene calls are TRBV5-1 and TRBJ2-7; D is possibly TRBD1 (6 bases). V shed 0 bases and J shed 0 bases, with 13 bases lying between them. The CDR3 consists of 16 residues. Germline lookup yields CDR1 SGHRS and CDR2 YFSETQ. As DNA, the CDR3 is TGCGCCAGCAGCTTGGAAGGGACACAGAGCTCCTACGAGCAGTACTTC. This encodes CASSLEGTQSSYEQYF.

V usage is TRBV5-1 and J usage is TRBJ2-3; tentatively, D is TRBD2 (7 bases). Germline V CDR1 and CDR2: SGHRS, YFSETQ. The ends were cut back, 2 bases at V and 5 bases at J, with 18 bases in the middle. The CDR3 covers 16 residues. This chain's CDR3 is CASSFPGRGPQDTQYF. The CDR3 nucleotides read TGCGCCAGCAGCTTTCCAGGGCGGGGGCCCCAAGATACGCAGTATTTT.

The chain couples TRBV6-5 to TRBJ1-1; 7 bases are shared with TRBD1. Germline lookup yields CDR1 MNHEY and CDR2 SVGAGI. J gave up 5 bases and V 2 bases, and 2 bases lay outside the gene matches. CDR3 length: 13 residues. The CDR3 DNA sequence: TGTGCCAGCAGTTACAGGGGGCGGACTGAAGCTTTCTTT. Residues: CASSYRGRTEAFF.

The rearrangement links TRBV9 to TRBJ2-7, with 10 bases identical to TRBD1. The CDR3 contains 15 residues. The V and J ends lost 3 bases and 0 bases, in that order; junction bases with no gene match: 3. From germline, CDR1 is SGDLS and CDR2 YYNGEE. The CDR3 spells CASSGGTGASYEQYF. CDR3 nucleotide sequence: TGTGCCAGCAGCGGCGGGACAGGGGCCTCCTACGAGCAGTACTTC.

The rearrangement joins TRBV24-1 to TRBJ1-4; the D gene is possibly TRBD1 (6 bases). CDR3 length: 15 residues. The V end was cut by 5 bases, the J end by 4 bases, with 13 bases between. Looked up from germline, CDR1 is KGHDR and CDR2 is SFDVKD. The CDR3 reads CATSAREGHNEKLFF. The CDR3 DNA sequence: TGTGCCACCAGTGCCAGAGAGGGACATAATGAAAAACTGTTTTTT.

V usage is TRBV6-4 and J usage is TRBJ2-3; 7 nucleotides match TRBD2. This CDR3 has 13 residues. The junction had 2 bases not matched to a gene; V was cut back by 3 bases and J by 5 bases. Germline V gene lookup returns CDR1 MRHNA and CDR2 SNTAGT. The CDR3 bases are TGTGCCAGCAGTGAGCAGCGGGGAGATACGCAGTATTTT. It encodes CASSEQRGDTQYF.

The chain recombines TRBV7-2 with TRBJ1-2, with TRBD1 identical over 9 bases. Germline V CDR1 and CDR2: SGHTA, FQGNSA. The junction had 4 bases not matched to a gene; V was cut back by 5 bases and J by 6 bases. CDR3 length: 13 amino acids. Written as DNA, the CDR3 is TGTGCCAGCAGCCACCGGGACAGGGATGGCTACACCTTC. Amino acids: CASSHRDRDGYTF.

The chain joins TRBV29-1 to TRBJ1-1; D possibly corresponds to TRBD1 (5 bases). The CDR3 totals 13 residues. The V and J ends lost 6 bases and 5 bases respectively, with 16 bases between them. The germline V gene has CDR1 SQVTM and CDR2 ANQGSEA. DNA of the CDR3: TGCAGCGTCCCCCACCGGGGGGGAACTGAAGCTTTCTTT. This codes for CSVPHRGGTEAFF.

The gene calls are TRBV2 and TRBJ1-2; D remains ambiguous. Germline V lookup: CDR1 SNHLY, CDR2 FYNNEI. CDR3 length: 14 residues. The germline V and J ends were trimmed by 8 bases and 2 bases, with 15 bases remaining between them. The CDR3 here is CASLSRNANYGYTF. The CDR3 DNA sequence: TGTGCCAGCCTTTCCAGGAACGCCAACTATGGCTACACCTTC.

The chain links TRBV19 to TRBJ1-6; D gene unclear. The V end lost 5 bases, the J end lost 7 bases, and 15 bases lay between the germline ends. The V gene's germline CDR1 is LNHDA and CDR2 SQIVND (reference sequence). The CDR3 sequence is 15 residues long. The CDR3 protein is CASSDPPTGNSPLHF. The CDR3 nucleotides read TGTGCCAGTAGTGACCCCCCGACGGGAAATTCACCCCTCCACTTT.

CDR3 amino acids: CASSYSPGGSGPTYEQYF. As DNA, the CDR3 is TGTGCCAGCAGTTACTCTCCTGGTGGTAGCGGGCCTACCTACGAGCAGTACTTC. V and J are TRBV6-2 or TRBV6-3 and TRBJ2-7, with 7 bases identical to TRBD2. The CDR3 length is 18 residues. After removal of 0 bases from V and 2 bases from J, the junction contained 13 bases not matched to a gene. Germline V gene sequence: CDR1 MNHEY, CDR2 SVGEGT.

This chain connects TRBV19 to TRBJ1-5; D not certain. The V end lost 1 base, the J end lost 6 bases, and 10 bases lay between the germline ends. This CDR3 spans 14 amino acids. The V gene's germline CDR1 is LNHDA and CDR2 SQIVND (reference sequence). The CDR3 DNA is TGTGCCAGTAGTATAGGCCTGTCAGGTCAGCCCCAGCATTTT. It codes for CASSIGLSGQPQHF.

The chain carries TRBV9 and TRBJ1-2; unclear D gene. V was clipped by 0 bases and J by 4 bases, with 7 bases between them. Germline CDR1 is SGDLS and CDR2 is YYNGEE. The CDR3 consists of 13 residues. CDR3 nucleotide sequence: TGTGCCAGCAGCGTAGCAGTCGCCTATGGCTACACCTTC. It specifies CASSVAVAYGYTF.

This clone showed up just a few times. The DNA for the CDR3 is TGTGCCAGCAGCCAACTAGGAGGGTGGGAGACCCAGTACTTC. It encodes CASSQLGGWETQYF. The chain recombines TRBV6-2 or TRBV6-3 with TRBJ2-5; tentative D call: TRBD2 (6 bases). Germline V lookup: CDR1 MNHEY, CDR2 SVGEGT. This CDR3 is 14 amino acids long. V lost 6 bases and J 5 bases, leaving 16 bases between the germline ends.

The chain carries TRBV20-1 and TRBJ2-1; 8 bases are shared with TRBD2. Germline assignment: CDR1 DFQATT and CDR2 SNEGSKA (reference sequence). The CDR3 is 16 amino acids. J gave up 0 bases and V 3 bases, and 7 bases lay outside the gene matches. CDR3 nucleotide sequence: TGCAGTGCTAGTTCGGGGGGGAGCCTCTCCTACAATGAGCAGTTCTTC. Protein: CSASSGGSLSYNEQFF.

The genes are TRBV5-6 and TRBJ2-3; tentative D call: TRBD2 (5 bases). CDR3 length: 15 amino acids. CDR1 SGHDT and CDR2 YYEEEE come from the germline V gene. The germline V and J ends were trimmed by 0 bases and 0 bases, with 8 bases remaining between them. CDR3: CASSLVDSSTDTQYF. Here the CDR3 DNA reads TGTGCCAGCAGCTTGGTGGACTCGAGCACAGATACGCAGTATTTT. The whole variable domain, remainder taken from reference TRBV5-6 and TRBJ2-3, is DAGVTQSPTHLIKTRGQQVTLRCSPKSGHDTVSWYQQALGQGPQFIFQYYEEEERQRGNFPDRFSGHQFPNYSSELNVNALLLGDSALYLCASSLVDSSTDTQYFGPGTRLTVL.

The chain's CDR3 is CASSSENRGRPGELFF. The CDR3, as DNA: TGTGCCAGCAGCTCCGAGAACAGGGGTCGCCCCGGGGAGCTGTTTTTT. This chain links TRBV7-7 with TRBJ2-2; the match to TRBD1 covers 7 bases. The length of the CDR3 is 16 residues. V shed 4 bases and J 6 bases; nucleotides not matched to a gene: 11. Germline V gene lookup returns CDR1 SSHAT and CDR2 FNYEAQ (reference sequence).

The chain combines TRBV7-6 with TRBJ2-1, with 10 positions matching TRBD1. The CDR3 length is 14 residues. V lost 5 bases and J lost 10; bases outside the gene matches: 8. The germline CDR1 and CDR2 sequences are SGHVS and FNYEAQ. The CDR3 nucleotides are TGTGCCAGCAGCCCTCGGACAGGGGGAAAGGAGCAGTTCTTC. Amino acid sequence: CASSPRTGGKEQFF.

This chain links TRBV30 with TRBJ2-3, with D uncertain. In germline, CDR1 is GTSNPN, CDR2 SVGIG (reference sequence). V lost 4 bases and J lost 2, with 13 bases in between. The CDR3 consists of 14 residues. The CDR3 sequence: CAWIIPTATDTQYF. CDR3 DNA: TGTGCCTGGATTATCCCGACTGCCACAGATACGCAGTATTTT.

J is TRBJ2-2 and V is TRBV7-9, with D possibly matching TRBD1 (6 bases). The CDR3 has 16 amino acids. V shed 0 bases and J shed 4 bases, with 12 bases lying between them. Germline V gene lookup returns CDR1 SEHNR and CDR2 FQNEAQ (reference sequence). Here the CDR3 reads CASSLAPDSSTGELFF. The CDR3 DNA reads as TGTGCCAGCAGCTTAGCGCCGGACAGTTCCACCGGGGAGCTGTTTTTT.